The present entry profiles one T cell receptor beta chain with its context. No antigen is known for it. This entry belongs to a study of T cell responses to AZD1222 COVID-19 vaccine. Notes on the study in general: Seropositive status at baseline applied to only 6 or 7 AZD1222 recipients.

This CDR3 spans 11 amino acids. CDR1 is KGHSH, CDR2 LQKENI, per germline. With 9 bases removed from V and 0 bases from J, the gap between germline ends came to 6 bases. Profiling relied on immunoSEQ multiplex PCR, and the TCRdb table lists in-frame clones only, not all of them. The table lists about 73,000 clones, about 88% of them singletons. V gene TRBV18 combines with J gene TRBJ2-7; D not resolved. Sequenced material: peripheral blood, taken 28 days after the second AZD1222 dose. This receptor was taken from an adult who received the AZD1222 COVID-19 vaccine. The CDR3 DNA is TGTGCCAGGACAAGCTCCTACGAGCAGTACGTC. It encodes CARTSSYEQYV.